This T cell receptor (beta chain) is drawn from a study of cytotoxic CD8 clonotypes in ibrutinib-treated CLL. Study details: Enrolment comprised 10 to 11 relapsed/refractory and more than 14 treatment-naive patients; approximately 18 were IGHV unmutated. Timing of response sample collection was a median roughly 11 months after treatment start, with a range of 6 to 36. General observations from the study: Timing of sampling differed between sustained-remission and progressing patients.

Looked up from germline, CDR1 is SQVTM and CDR2 is ANQGSEA. Unmatched junction bases numbered 10, after V lost 1 base and J lost 5 bases. The CDR3 has 15 amino acids. Only in-frame clones appear in the TCRdb table, and some are missing; sequencing was by immunoSEQ multiplex PCR. The data show over 110,000 clones, approximately 90% seen once. Worth noting for this clone: Its antigen is currently unknown.

This TCR came from a human donor with chronic lymphocytic leukemia. Sequenced here: PBMCs, sampled after 12 months of ibrutinib treatment. The chain links TRBV29-1 to TRBJ1-1, with TRBD1 matching 7 bases. CDR3 residues: CSVEAAYRGRTEAFF. CDR3 nucleotides: TGCAGCGTTGAAGCAGCCTACAGGGGAAGGACTGAAGCTTTCTTT.